Listed below are T cell receptor beta chains from one sample, sequenced in a study of beta chain features in type 1 diabetes. The table came from immunoSEQ multiplex PCR; TCRdb's copy has only in-frame clones and leaves some out. The profile shows hundreds of thousands of clones, about 10% of them singletons. The sample comprised naive CD4+ T cells from blood. The source of these receptors is a woman younger than 30 in good health. Both conserved end residues are part of each CDR3. Each record gives: CDR3 protein, V gene, J gene, clone size. Expanded clones are given a class, and other clones once, few, many or no size at all.

CASIQKETQYF	TRBV7-2	TRBJ2-5	few
CASSRPSRGGGARNIQYF	TRBV5-4	TRBJ2-4	NA
CASSLGRLATDTQYF	TRBV7-3	TRBJ2-3	NA
CASSSRGQGARTGELFF	TRBV7-8	TRBJ2-2	NA
CASFQLTNSPLHF	TRBV28	TRBJ1-6	few
CASSAGRAWGMGTDTQYF	TRBV7-2	TRBJ2-3	few
CASSLGDSGANVLTF	TRBV13	TRBJ2-6	many
CASSLPGQGETQYF	TRBV7-3	TRBJ2-5	few
CASSPEVAGTYEQYF	TRBV7-2	TRBJ2-7	NA
CASSSGLAGVMETQYF	TRBV27	TRBJ2-5	NA
CASSLTGVGYTF	TRBV11-1	TRBJ1-2	NA
CASSLRALMNTGELFF	TRBV2	TRBJ2-2	few
CASSSNQETQYF	TRBV5-1	TRBJ2-5	NA
CASSEERGNTEAFF	TRBV2	TRBJ1-1	NA
CARTNYGTQYF	TRBV6-5	TRBJ2-5	few